In this sample, the clone carrying this T cell receptor beta chain turned up a few times. This sample was taken from a study of blood T cell repertoires in COVID-19. For the study at large: Samples taken during acute and convalescent COVID-19 were collected in the United States, Italy and Spain.

Clones were sequenced by immunoSEQ multiplex PCR, and TCRdb holds only the in-frame ones, with some missing. The top ten hold around 4% of the sample, which has approximately 250,000 clones, around 84% seen once. Per the germline V gene, CDR1 is SGHTA and CDR2 is FQGNSA. The CDR3 extends over 15 amino acids. Sequencing input: peripheral blood. The chain couples TRBV7-2 to TRBJ2-1, with 12 bases identical to TRBD2. The source of this sequence is a man in his fifties or sixties with acute or convalescent COVID-19. This CDR3 is CVTGASGRARNEQFF. DNA for the CDR3: TGTGTCACAGGGGCTAGCGGGAGGGCCAGAAATGAGCAGTTCTTC. Drawing the rest from reference TRBV7-2 and TRBJ2-1, the complete variable domain is GAGVSQSPSNKVTEKGKDVELRCDPISGHTALYWYRQSLGQGLEFLIYFQGNSAPDKSGLPSDRFSAERTGGSVSTLTIQRTQQEDSAVYLCVTGASGRARNEQFFGPGTRLTVL.